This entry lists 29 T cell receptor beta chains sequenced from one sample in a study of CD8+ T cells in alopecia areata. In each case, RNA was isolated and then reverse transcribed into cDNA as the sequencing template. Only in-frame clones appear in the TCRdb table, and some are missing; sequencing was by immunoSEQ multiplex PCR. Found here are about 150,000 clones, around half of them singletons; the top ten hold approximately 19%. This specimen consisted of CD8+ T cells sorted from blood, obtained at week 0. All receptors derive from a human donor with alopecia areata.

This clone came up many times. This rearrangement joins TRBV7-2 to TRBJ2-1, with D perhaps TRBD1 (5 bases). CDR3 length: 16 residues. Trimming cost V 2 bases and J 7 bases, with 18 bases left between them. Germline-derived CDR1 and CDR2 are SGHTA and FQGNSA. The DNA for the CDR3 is TGTGCCAGCAGCTTAAAGGTGGGCAGGACACGAAATGAGCAGTTCTTC. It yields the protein CASSLKVGRTRNEQFF.

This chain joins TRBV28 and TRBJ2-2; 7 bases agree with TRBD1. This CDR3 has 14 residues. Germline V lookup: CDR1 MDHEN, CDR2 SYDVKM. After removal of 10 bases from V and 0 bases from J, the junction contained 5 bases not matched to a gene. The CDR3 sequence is CATRDRTNTGELFF. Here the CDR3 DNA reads TGTGCCACCCGGGACAGAACGAACACCGGGGAGCTGTTTTTT.

CDR3 DNA: TGTGCCTGGAGTGAGGCGGACAGACGAAACACCATATATTTT. This sequence encodes CAWSEADRRNTIYF. V is TRBV30 and J is TRBJ1-3, with a possible D match to TRBD1 (6 bases). Trimming pared 1 base from V and 5 bases from J, leaving 12 bases between. CDR1 is GTSNPN and CDR2 is SVGIG in the germline V gene (reference sequence). There are 14 residues in the CDR3.

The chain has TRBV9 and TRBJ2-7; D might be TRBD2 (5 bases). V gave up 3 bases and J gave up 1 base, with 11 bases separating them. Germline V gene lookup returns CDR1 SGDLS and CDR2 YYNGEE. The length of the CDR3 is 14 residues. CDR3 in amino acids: CASSAGGESYEQYF. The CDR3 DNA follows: TGTGCCAGCAGCGCCGGAGGTGAGTCCTACGAGCAGTACTTC.

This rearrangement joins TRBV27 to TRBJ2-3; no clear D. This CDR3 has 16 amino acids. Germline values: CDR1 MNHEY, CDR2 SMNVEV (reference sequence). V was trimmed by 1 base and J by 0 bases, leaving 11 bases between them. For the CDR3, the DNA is TGTGCCAGCAGTTTATGGGGAATAACTAGCACAGATACGCAGTATTTT. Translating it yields CASSLWGITSTDTQYF.

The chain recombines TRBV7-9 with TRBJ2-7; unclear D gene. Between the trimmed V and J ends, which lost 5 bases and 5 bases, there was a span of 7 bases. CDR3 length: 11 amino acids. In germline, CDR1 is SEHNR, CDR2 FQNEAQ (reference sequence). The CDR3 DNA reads TGTGCCAGCAGCCCCCCGGACGAGCAGTACTTC. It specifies CASSPPDEQYF.

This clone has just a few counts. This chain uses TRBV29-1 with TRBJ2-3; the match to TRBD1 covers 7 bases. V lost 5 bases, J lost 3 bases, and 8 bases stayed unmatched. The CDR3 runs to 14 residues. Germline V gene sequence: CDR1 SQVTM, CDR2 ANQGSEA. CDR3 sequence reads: CSVLGDRETDTQYF. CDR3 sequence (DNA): TGCAGCGTTTTAGGCGACAGGGAAACAGATACGCAGTATTTT.

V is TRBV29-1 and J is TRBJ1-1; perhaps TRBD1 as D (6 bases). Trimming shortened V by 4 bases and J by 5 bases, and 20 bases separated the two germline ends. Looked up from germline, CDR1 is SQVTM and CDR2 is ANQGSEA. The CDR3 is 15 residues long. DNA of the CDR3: TGCAGCGTTGCCAGATTTGGACAGCGAGGAACTGAAGCTTTCTTT. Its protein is CSVARFGQRGTEAFF.

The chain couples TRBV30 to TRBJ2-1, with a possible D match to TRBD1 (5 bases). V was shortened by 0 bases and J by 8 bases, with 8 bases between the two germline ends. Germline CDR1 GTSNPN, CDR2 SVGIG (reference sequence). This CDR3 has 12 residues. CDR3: CAWSVLRDEQFF. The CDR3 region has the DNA TGTGCCTGGAGTGTACTCAGGGATGAGCAGTTCTTC.

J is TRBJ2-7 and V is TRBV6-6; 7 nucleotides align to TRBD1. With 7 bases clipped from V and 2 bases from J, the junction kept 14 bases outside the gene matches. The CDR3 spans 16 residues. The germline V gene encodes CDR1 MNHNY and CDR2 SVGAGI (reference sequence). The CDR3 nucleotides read TGTGCCAGCACCCCCCATCAGGGGGACGTAACCTACGAGCAGTACTTC. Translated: CASTPHQGDVTYEQYF.

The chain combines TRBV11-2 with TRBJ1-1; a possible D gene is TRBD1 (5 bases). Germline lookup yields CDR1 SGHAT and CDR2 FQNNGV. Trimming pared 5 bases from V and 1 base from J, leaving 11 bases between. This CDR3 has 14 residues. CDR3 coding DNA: TGTGCCAGCAGCGTGGGACCGAGGAACACTGAAGCTTTCTTT. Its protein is CASSVGPRNTEAFF.

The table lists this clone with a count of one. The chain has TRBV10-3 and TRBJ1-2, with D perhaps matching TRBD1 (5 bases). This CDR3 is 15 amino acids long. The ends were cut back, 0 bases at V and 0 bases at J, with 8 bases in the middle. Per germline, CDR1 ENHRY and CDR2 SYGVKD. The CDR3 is CAISESEGSNYGYTF. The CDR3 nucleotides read TGTGCCATCAGTGAGTCAGAGGGGTCTAACTATGGCTACACCTTC.

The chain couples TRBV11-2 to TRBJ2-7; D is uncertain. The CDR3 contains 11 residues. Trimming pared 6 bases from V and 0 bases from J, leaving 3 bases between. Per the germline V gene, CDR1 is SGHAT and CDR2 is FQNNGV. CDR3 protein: CASSTSYEQYF. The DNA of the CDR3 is TGTGCCAGCAGTACCTCCTACGAGCAGTACTTC.

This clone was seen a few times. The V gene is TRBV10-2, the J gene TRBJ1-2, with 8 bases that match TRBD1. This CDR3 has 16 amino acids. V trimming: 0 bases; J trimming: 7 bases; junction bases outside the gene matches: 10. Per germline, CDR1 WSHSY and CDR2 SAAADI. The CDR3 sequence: CASSESGSGGLRGYTF. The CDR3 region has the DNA TGCGCCAGCAGTGAGTCGGGGTCAGGGGGCCTTCGTGGCTACACCTTC.

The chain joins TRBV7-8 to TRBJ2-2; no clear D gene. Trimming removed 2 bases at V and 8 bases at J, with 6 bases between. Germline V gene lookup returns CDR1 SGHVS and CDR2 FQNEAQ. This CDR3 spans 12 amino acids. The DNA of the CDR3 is TGTGCCAGCAGCTTACTGTCGGGGGAGCTGTTTTTT. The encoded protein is CASSLLSGELFF.

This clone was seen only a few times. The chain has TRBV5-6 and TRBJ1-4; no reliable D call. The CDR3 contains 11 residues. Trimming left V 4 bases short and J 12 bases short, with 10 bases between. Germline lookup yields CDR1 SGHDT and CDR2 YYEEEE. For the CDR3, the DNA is TGTGCCAGCAGCCTTGGACGAGAACTGTTTTTT. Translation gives CASSLGRELFF.

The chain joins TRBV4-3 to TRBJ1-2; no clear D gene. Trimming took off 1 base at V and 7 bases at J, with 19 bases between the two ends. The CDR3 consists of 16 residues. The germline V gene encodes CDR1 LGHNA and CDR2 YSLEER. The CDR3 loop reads CASSQGVSRYPGGYTF. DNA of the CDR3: TGCGCCAGCAGCCAAGGGGTTTCCCGGTACCCCGGTGGCTACACCTTC.

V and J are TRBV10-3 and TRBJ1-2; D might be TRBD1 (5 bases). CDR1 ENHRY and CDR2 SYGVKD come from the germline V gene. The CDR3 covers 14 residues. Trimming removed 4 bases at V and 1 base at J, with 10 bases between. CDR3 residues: CAISGGQVNYGYTF. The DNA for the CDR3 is TGTGCCATCAGTGGGGGCCAGGTTAACTATGGCTACACCTTC.

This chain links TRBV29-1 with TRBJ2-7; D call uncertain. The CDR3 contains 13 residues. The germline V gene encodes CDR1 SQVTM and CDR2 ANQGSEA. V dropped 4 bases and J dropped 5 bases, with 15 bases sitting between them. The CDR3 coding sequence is TGCAGCGTTGTAGGTGGTGAACTAAACGAGCAGTACTTC. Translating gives CSVVGGELNEQYF.

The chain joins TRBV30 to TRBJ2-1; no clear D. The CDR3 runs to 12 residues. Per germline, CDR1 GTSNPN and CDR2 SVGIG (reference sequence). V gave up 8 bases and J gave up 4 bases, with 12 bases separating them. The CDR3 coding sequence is TGTGCCGTAGAATCCGGATACAATGAGCAGTTCTTC. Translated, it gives CAVESGYNEQFF.

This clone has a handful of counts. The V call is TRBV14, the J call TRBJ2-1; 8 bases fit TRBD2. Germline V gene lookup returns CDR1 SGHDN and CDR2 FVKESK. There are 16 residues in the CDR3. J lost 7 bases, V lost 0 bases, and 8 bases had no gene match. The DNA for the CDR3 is TGTGCCAGCAGCCAAGATCAAGGACTAGCCCGAAATGAGCAGTTCTTC. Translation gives CASSQDQGLARNEQFF.

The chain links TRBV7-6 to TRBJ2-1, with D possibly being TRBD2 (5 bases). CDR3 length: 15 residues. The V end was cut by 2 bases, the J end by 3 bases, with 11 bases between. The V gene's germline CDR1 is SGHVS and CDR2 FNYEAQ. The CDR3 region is CASSLFRGGYNEQFF. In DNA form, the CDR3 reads TGTGCCAGCAGCTTATTCCGGGGTGGCTACAATGAGCAGTTCTTC.

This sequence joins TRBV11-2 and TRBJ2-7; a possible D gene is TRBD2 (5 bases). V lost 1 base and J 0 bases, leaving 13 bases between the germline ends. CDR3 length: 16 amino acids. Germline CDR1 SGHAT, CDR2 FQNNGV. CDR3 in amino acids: CASSLGGGLSSYEQYF. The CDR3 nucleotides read TGTGCCAGCAGCTTAGGCGGCGGGCTGAGCTCCTACGAGCAGTACTTC.

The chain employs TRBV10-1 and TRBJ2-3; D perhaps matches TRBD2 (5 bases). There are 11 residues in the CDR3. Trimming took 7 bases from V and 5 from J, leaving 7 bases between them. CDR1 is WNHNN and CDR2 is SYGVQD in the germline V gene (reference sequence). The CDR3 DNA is TGCGCCAGCACGGAGGAAGATACGCAGTATTTT. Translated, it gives CASTEEDTQYF.

CDR3 bases: TGTGCCTGGAGTGTGGGACTAGCGGGGATCCGCACCGGGGAGCTGTTTTTT. Residues: CAWSVGLAGIRTGELFF. The J gene is TRBJ2-2, the V gene TRBV30; 13 bases are shared with TRBD2. Per germline, CDR1 GTSNPN and CDR2 SVGIG (reference sequence). The CDR3 loop spans 17 amino acids. Germline trimming cut 0 bases from V and 4 bases from J; bases unmatched to any gene: 5.

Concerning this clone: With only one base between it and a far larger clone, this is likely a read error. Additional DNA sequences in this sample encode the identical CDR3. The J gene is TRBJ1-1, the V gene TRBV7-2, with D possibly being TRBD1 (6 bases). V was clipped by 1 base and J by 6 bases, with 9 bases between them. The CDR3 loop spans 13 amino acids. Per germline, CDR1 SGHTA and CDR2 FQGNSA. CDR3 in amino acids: CASSLGGRSEAFF. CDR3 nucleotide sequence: TGTGCCAGCAGCTTAGGGGGGCGGTCTGAAGCTTTCTTT. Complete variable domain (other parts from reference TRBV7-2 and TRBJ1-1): GAGVSQSPSNKVTEKGKDVELRCDPISGHTALYWYRQSLGQGLEFLIYFQGNSAPDKSGLPSDRFSAERTGGSVSTLTIQRTQQEDSAVYLCASSLGGRSEAFFGQGTRLTVV.

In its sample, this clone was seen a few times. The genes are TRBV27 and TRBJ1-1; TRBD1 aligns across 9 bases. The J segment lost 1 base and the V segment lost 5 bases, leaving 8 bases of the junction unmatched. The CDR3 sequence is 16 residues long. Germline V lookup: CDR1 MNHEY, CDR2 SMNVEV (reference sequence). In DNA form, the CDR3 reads TGTGCCAGCAGTGCAACACGGGACAGGGAGAACACTGAAGCTTTCTTT. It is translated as CASSATRDRENTEAFF.

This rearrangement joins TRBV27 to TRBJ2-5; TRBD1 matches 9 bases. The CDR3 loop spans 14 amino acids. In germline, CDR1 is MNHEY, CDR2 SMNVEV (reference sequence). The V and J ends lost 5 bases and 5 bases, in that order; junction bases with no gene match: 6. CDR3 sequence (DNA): TGTGCCAGCAGTACAGGGGGCATGGTTGAGACCCAGTACTTC. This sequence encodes CASSTGGMVETQYF.

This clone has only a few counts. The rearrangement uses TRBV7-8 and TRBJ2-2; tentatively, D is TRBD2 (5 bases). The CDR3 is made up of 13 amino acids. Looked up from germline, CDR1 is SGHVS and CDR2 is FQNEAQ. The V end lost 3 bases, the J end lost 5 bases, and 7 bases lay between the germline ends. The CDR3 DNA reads TGTGCCAGCAGCTTTAGGGAGACCGGGGAGCTGTTTTTT. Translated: CASSFRETGELFF. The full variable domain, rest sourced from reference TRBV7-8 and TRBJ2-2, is GAGVSQSPRYKVAKRGQDVALRCDPISGHVSLFWYQQALGQGPEFLTYFQNEAQLDKSGLPSDRFFAERPEGSVSTLKIQRTQQEDSAVYLCASSFRETGELFFGEGSRLTVL.